This T cell receptor (beta chain) originates from a study of patients and donors after allogeneic stem cell transplantation. The CDR3 runs to 12 residues. V was cut by 3 bases and J by 3 bases, with 5 bases left in between. MiXCR, applied by TCRdb to the RT-PCR reads, yields one record per CDR3 protein. The sample has 190,000 or so distinct CDR3 sequences, 35% to 45% seen once. The specimen sequenced was blood, either unsorted or a sorted T cell fraction (not recorded which). This clonotype was obtained from a human donor who was either an allogeneic HSCT recipient or a stem cell or donor lymphocyte infusion donor (not recorded which). It is not recorded whose cells these are; they may come from a transplant donor. The chain links TRBV12-3 or TRBV12-4 to TRBJ1-2; no clear D gene. As DNA, the CDR3 is TGTGCCAGCAGTTTTCTTGACTATGGCTACACCTTC. Translating gives CASSFLDYGYTF.